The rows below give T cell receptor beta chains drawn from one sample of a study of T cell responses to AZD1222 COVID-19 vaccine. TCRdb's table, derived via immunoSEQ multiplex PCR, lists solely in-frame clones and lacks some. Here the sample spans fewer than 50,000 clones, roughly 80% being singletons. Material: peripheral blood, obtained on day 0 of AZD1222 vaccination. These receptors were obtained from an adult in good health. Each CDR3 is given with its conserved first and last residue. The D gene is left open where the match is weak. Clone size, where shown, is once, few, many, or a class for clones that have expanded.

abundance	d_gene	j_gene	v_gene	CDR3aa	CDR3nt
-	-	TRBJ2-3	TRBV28	CASSALARGITDTQYF	TGTGCCAGCAGCGCCTTAGCGAGGGGCATCACAGATACGCAGTATTTT
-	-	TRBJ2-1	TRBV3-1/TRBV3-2	CASSRSAGINEQFF	TGTGCCAGCTCCCGGTCCGCCGGGATCAATGAGCAGTTCTTC
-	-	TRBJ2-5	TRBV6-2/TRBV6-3	CASSRPGTVETQYF	TGTGCCAGCAGCCGTCCCGGGACTGTCGAGACCCAGTACTTC
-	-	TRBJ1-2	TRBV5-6	CASSFRTAHPNYGYTF	TGTGCCAGCAGCTTTAGGACGGCCCACCCTAACTATGGCTACACCTTC
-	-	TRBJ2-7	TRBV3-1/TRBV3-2	CASSQDVSHDGEQYF	TGTGCCAGCAGCCAAGATGTCTCCCACGACGGCGAGCAGTACTTC
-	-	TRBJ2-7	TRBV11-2	CASSLSGSSSYEQYF	TGTGCCAGCAGCTTATCCGGGTCAAGCTCCTACGAGCAGTACTTC
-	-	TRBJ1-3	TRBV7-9	CASSLAGYSGNTIYF	TGTGCCAGCAGCTTGGCGGGTTACTCTGGAAACACCATATATTTT
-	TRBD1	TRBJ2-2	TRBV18	CASSPGQAVAGELFF	TGTGCCAGCTCACCCGGACAGGCCGTCGCCGGGGAGCTGTTTTTT
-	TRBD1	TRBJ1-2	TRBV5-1	CASSHGTGDYGYTF	TGCGCCAGCAGCCACGGGACAGGTGACTATGGCTACACCTTC
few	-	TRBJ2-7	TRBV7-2	CASSAGASSYEQYF	TGTGCCAGCAGCGCGGGGGCGTCAAGTTACGAGCAGTACTTC
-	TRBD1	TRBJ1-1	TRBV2	CASSESRGQGHTEAFF	TGTGCCAGCAGTGAATCGAGGGGACAGGGTCACACTGAAGCTTTCTTT
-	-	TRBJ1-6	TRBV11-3	CASSLDPDRPLHF	TGTGCCAGCAGCTTAGACCCCGACCGGCCCCTCCACTTT
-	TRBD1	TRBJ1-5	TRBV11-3	CASSSYRGGNQPQHF	TGTGCCAGCAGCTCATACAGGGGTGGCAATCAGCCCCAGCATTTT
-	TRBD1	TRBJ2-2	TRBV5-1	CASSLQGALAGELFF	TGCGCCAGCAGCTTGCAGGGGGCGCTGGCCGGGGAGCTGTTTTTT
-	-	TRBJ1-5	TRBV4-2	CASSQGTFSNQPQHF	TGTGCCAGCAGCCAAGGGACTTTTAGCAATCAGCCCCAGCATTTT
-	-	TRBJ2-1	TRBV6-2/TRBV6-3	CASSLLGSYNEQFF	TGTGCCAGCAGTCTCCTGGGCTCCTACAATGAGCAGTTCTTC
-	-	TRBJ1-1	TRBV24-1	CATSARSHGSTEAFF	TGTGCCACCAGTGCCAGGTCCCACGGGAGCACTGAAGCTTTCTTT
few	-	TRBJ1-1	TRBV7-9	CASSLKSMNTEAFF	TGTGCCAGCAGCTTAAAGAGTATGAACACTGAAGCTTTCTTT
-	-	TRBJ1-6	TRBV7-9	CASSLGSGSSYNSPLHF	TGTGCCAGCAGCTTAGGGTCAGGGAGCTCCTATAATTCACCCCTCCACTTT
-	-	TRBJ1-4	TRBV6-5	CASTNSGSGLFF	TGTGCCAGCACCAACTCGGGTAGCGGACTGTTTTTT
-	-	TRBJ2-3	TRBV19	CASSSRARTDTQYF	TGTGCCAGTAGTTCCAGGGCCCGCACAGATACGCAGTATTTT
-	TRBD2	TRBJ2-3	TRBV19	CASSSSLAEYTDTQYF	TGTGCCAGTAGTTCATCACTAGCGGAGTACACAGATACGCAGTATTTT
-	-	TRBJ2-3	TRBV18	CASSPPGTDTQYF	TGTGCCAGCTCACCACCAGGGACAGATACGCAGTATTTT
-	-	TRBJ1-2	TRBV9	CASSRAATGGIDKSATF	TGTGCCAGCAGCCGAGCGGCTACGGGGGGGATCGACAAGTCTGCCACCTTC
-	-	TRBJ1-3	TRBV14	CASRQEHSGNTIYF	TGTGCCAGCAGACAGGAACACTCTGGAAACACCATATATTTT
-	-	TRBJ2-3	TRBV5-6	CASSLGQPTDTQYF	TGTGCCAGCAGCCTAGGACAGCCCACAGATACGCAGTATTTT
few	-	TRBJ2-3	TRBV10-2	CASSEAGTSTDTQYF	TGCGCCAGCAGTGAGGCCGGGACTAGCACAGATACGCAGTATTTT